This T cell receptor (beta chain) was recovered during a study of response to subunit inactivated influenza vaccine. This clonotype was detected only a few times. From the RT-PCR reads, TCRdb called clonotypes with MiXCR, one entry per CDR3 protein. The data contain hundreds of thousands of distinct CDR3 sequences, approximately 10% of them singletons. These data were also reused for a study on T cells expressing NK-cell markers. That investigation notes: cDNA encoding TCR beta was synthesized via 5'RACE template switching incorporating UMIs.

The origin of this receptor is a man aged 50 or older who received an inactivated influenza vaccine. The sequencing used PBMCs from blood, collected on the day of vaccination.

The DNA for the CDR3 is TGCAGCGTGGGACAGGGCCCAAATTCACCCCTCCACTTT. Translating gives CSVGQGPNSPLHF. The V gene is TRBV29-1, the J gene TRBJ1-6, with TRBD1 matching 9 bases. The CDR3 sequence is 13 residues long. Trimming at V came to 6 bases and at J to 7 bases, leaving 4 bases not matched to a gene. The germline V gene encodes CDR1 SQVTM and CDR2 ANQGSEA.